These T cell receptor beta chains were read from a single sample in a study of cytomegalovirus exposure and HLA in healthy donors. Only in-frame clones appear in the TCRdb table, and some are missing; sequencing was by immunoSEQ multiplex PCR. The sample holds approximately 190,000 clones; 82% are singletons and the top ten take roughly 0.097%. The source material was PBMCs. All receptors derive from a boy aged 2 to 9 in good health and CMV-seronegative. Both conserved end residues are part of each CDR3. D genes are given only for firm matches.

V gene: TRBV5-1
J gene: TRBJ1-1
D gene: -
CDR3 protein: CASSLGPGSRLNTEAFF

V gene: TRBV9
J gene: TRBJ1-2
D gene: -
CDR3 protein: CASSVGPGMYGYTF

V gene: TRBV5-8
J gene: TRBJ2-7
D gene: TRBD1
CDR3 protein: CASRFNPGQGPYEQYF

V gene: TRBV7-9
J gene: TRBJ2-3
D gene: TRBD2
CDR3 protein: CASSERGAGTDTQYF

V gene: TRBV6-1
J gene: TRBJ1-1
D gene: -
CDR3 protein: CAIVRARRNTEAFF

V gene: TRBV2
J gene: TRBJ1-1
D gene: TRBD1
CDR3 protein: CANRQGWWRLEAFF

V gene: TRBV6-5
J gene: TRBJ1-6
D gene: -
CDR3 protein: CASSYAEGHNSPLHF

V gene: TRBV7-9
J gene: TRBJ1-2
D gene: -
CDR3 protein: CASSFDGNYGYTF

V gene: TRBV4-3
J gene: TRBJ2-2
D gene: TRBD1
CDR3 protein: CASSPLRTGRDTGELFF

V gene: TRBV21-1
J gene: TRBJ2-5
D gene: -
CDR3 protein: CASSKTPGNSQETQYF

V gene: TRBV5-5
J gene: TRBJ1-2
D gene: TRBD1
CDR3 protein: CASSFGDRDGYTF

V gene: TRBV10-2
J gene: TRBJ1-6
D gene: -
CDR3 protein: CASREDSPSPLHF

V gene: TRBV5-8
J gene: TRBJ2-7
D gene: -
CDR3 protein: CASSLMMGGERKSYEQYF

V gene: TRBV7-9
J gene: TRBJ2-2
D gene: TRBD2
CDR3 protein: CASSLLPAGVPGELFF

V gene: TRBV7-9
J gene: TRBJ2-5
D gene: TRBD1
CDR3 protein: CASSLHRGLLETQYF

V gene: TRBV7-9
J gene: TRBJ1-2
D gene: -
CDR3 protein: CASDRYYGYTF

V gene: TRBV6-5
J gene: TRBJ2-5
D gene: -
CDR3 protein: CASSYGRTETQYF

V gene: TRBV6-6
J gene: TRBJ2-7
D gene: TRBD1
CDR3 protein: CASRPGQGAYEQYF

V gene: TRBV6-4
J gene: TRBJ2-5
D gene: TRBD2
CDR3 protein: CASRVRSRGGSETQYF

V gene: TRBV7-2
J gene: TRBJ2-7
D gene: TRBD1
CDR3 protein: CASSSGQPPYEQYF

V gene: TRBV19
J gene: TRBJ1-4
D gene: TRBD1
CDR3 protein: CASREDRDNEKLFF

V gene: TRBV6-5
J gene: TRBJ1-2
D gene: TRBD1
CDR3 protein: CASSSRTGRNYGYTF

V gene: TRBV7-2
J gene: TRBJ1-2
D gene: -
CDR3 protein: CASSLLSENYGYTF

V gene: TRBV6-1
J gene: TRBJ2-5
D gene: TRBD1
CDR3 protein: CASSGRTGAGETQYF

V gene: TRBV5-1
J gene: TRBJ2-5
D gene: TRBD2
CDR3 protein: CASRAGITQETQYF

V gene: TRBV7-2
J gene: TRBJ2-7
D gene: -
CDR3 protein: CASSLALGTGGYSYEQYF

V gene: TRBV5-5
J gene: TRBJ1-5
D gene: TRBD1
CDR3 protein: CASIGVQGAFQPQHF

V gene: TRBV20-1
J gene: TRBJ2-3
D gene: -
CDR3 protein: CSASRRGTQYF

V gene: TRBV15
J gene: TRBJ1-2
D gene: TRBD1
CDR3 protein: CATSRERTGYGYTF

V gene: TRBV7-9
J gene: TRBJ2-5
D gene: TRBD2
CDR3 protein: CASSFPTSGASQETQYF

V gene: TRBV18
J gene: TRBJ1-5
D gene: -
CDR3 protein: CASSLDLNQPQHF

V gene: TRBV15
J gene: TRBJ1-5
D gene: -
CDR3 protein: CATSRDAQPQHF

V gene: TRBV7-2
J gene: TRBJ2-3
D gene: -
CDR3 protein: CASSPQRGASDTQYF

V gene: TRBV19
J gene: TRBJ1-5
D gene: -
CDR3 protein: CASSWRVNQPQHF

V gene: TRBV6-5
J gene: TRBJ1-2
D gene: -
CDR3 protein: CASSEDFNYGYTF

V gene: TRBV7-9
J gene: TRBJ1-3
D gene: -
CDR3 protein: CASSLERAGNTIYF

V gene: TRBV18
J gene: TRBJ2-1
D gene: TRBD2
CDR3 protein: CASSPPTSGGAYNEQFF

V gene: TRBV4-1
J gene: TRBJ2-5
D gene: TRBD1
CDR3 protein: CASSQDGTANGETQYF

V gene: TRBV5-4
J gene: TRBJ1-6
D gene: -
CDR3 protein: CASSLLLSNSPLHF

V gene: TRBV7-2
J gene: TRBJ2-3
D gene: -
CDR3 protein: CASSLRGMDTQYF

V gene: TRBV9
J gene: TRBJ2-1
D gene: TRBD2
CDR3 protein: CASSVAGSGGNNEQFF

V gene: TRBV7-8
J gene: TRBJ1-2
D gene: -
CDR3 protein: CASSSVGGTNYGYTF

V gene: TRBV7-6
J gene: TRBJ2-2
D gene: TRBD1
CDR3 protein: CASSRGQGATGELFF

V gene: TRBV7-8
J gene: TRBJ2-7
D gene: TRBD2
CDR3 protein: CASSGRGREGTYEQYF

V gene: TRBV29-1
J gene: TRBJ1-1
D gene: -
CDR3 protein: CSTRTENTEAFF

V gene: TRBV4-3
J gene: TRBJ1-4
D gene: -
CDR3 protein: CASSQGNSYPEGEKLFF

V gene: TRBV4-3
J gene: TRBJ2-7
D gene: -
CDR3 protein: CASSQDGQPPYEQYF

V gene: TRBV11-2
J gene: TRBJ2-7
D gene: -
CDR3 protein: CASSLFVPHEQYF

V gene: TRBV6-1
J gene: TRBJ1-2
D gene: -
CDR3 protein: CASSVQGTNYGYTF

V gene: TRBV12-5
J gene: TRBJ2-7
D gene: TRBD1
CDR3 protein: CASAPFGQGMNYEQYF

V gene: TRBV9
J gene: TRBJ1-6
D gene: TRBD1
CDR3 protein: CASSPGQGGSPLHF